The sequence of this T cell receptor (beta chain) was determined in a study of shared clonotypes between healthy human individuals. Turning to the study itself: Every donor yielded three CD4 naive, three CD4 memory, two CD8 naive and one CD8 memory plate. The study, taken as a whole, reports: Across subsets, estimated richness was generally greater for naive than for memory populations. The study sampled only blood, and tissue repertoires likely differ.

Researchers partitioned CD4+ cells into CD45RA+ naive and CD45RA-negative memory subsets. The germline V gene has CDR1 SEHNR and CDR2 FQNEAQ (reference sequence). With 5 bases removed from V and 13 bases from J, the gap between germline ends came to 11 bases. The CDR3 covers 11 residues. This clone was counted only a few times. Antigen unknown. Method: immunoSEQ multiplex PCR; TCRdb's copy keeps in-frame clones and lacks some. Of 2,500,000 or so clones in the sample, roughly 92% were seen once. The chain links TRBV7-9 to TRBJ1-4, with D unclear. Sequenced sample: naive CD4+ T cells from PBMCs. Sample subset: CD45RA+ positively selected. This clonotype was obtained from a young man in good health. Some clones in this sample may be carry-over from other donors' samples. Here the CDR3 reads CASSLLEVLFF. CDR3 sequence (DNA): TGTGCCAGCAGCCTACTAGAGGTACTGTTTTTT.